This T cell receptor (beta chain) was recovered during a study of blood T cell repertoires in COVID-19. Overall study: From T cells, B-cell-depleted T cells, or PBMCs came the material, which was cDNA or gDNA.

Germline loops: CDR1 SQVTM, CDR2 ANQGSEA. This CDR3 is built from 17 residues. V shed 3 bases and J 0 bases; nucleotides not matched to a gene: 13. In the original workflow: Reference gene primer amplification in the assay estimated nucleated cell counts. TCRdb keeps only in-frame clones here, not all; method: immunoSEQ multiplex PCR. That table is the source of V, J and clone size, and D and trimming were worked out from the DNA. Of about 150,000 clones in the sample, more than 80% were seen once. This TCR was sampled from a man aged 50-60 years with acute or convalescent COVID-19. The chain joins TRBV29-1 to TRBJ1-1, with 7 positions matching TRBD1. What was sequenced was peripheral blood. In nucleotides, the CDR3 is TGCAGCGTTGACCGGGACAGACCCTTGACCCTGAACACTGAAGCTTTCTTT. Its translation: CSVDRDRPLTLNTEAFF.